These 25 T cell receptor beta chains share one sample of origin, sequenced in a study of blood T cell repertoires in COVID-19 (dated by TCRdb to 2019 to 2021). Receptor libraries were prepared by the immunoSEQ multiplex PCR assay. Here the immuneACCESS table is served through TCRdb, limited to in-frame sequences with V and J called. Missing clones are a known gap in these copies; in checked studies unresolved V genes cover under half, and the rest lacks a known reason. Recorded for this sample are 180,000 or so clones; 75% to 90% of them occurred a single time. The top ten clones comprise 5.5% to 8% of the sample. The source material was peripheral blood. The receptors stem from a middle-aged woman with COVID-19, enrolled during active disease.

The gene calls are TRBV19 and TRBJ1-1; 9 nucleotides line up with TRBD1. Trimming cost V 6 bases and J 5 bases; bases outside gene matches: 4. The CDR3 loop spans 13 amino acids. In germline, CDR1 is LNHDA, CDR2 SQIVND (reference sequence). In nucleotides, the CDR3 is TGTGCCAGTAGGGACAGGGGAGGAACTGAAGCTTTCTTT. This encodes CASRDRGGTEAFF.

The chain recombines TRBV29-1 with TRBJ1-2, with TRBD1 matching 10 bases. V shed 7 bases and J 4 bases; nucleotides not matched to a gene: 15. The CDR3 is 16 amino acids. From germline, CDR1 is SQVTM and CDR2 ANQGSEA. CDR3 region: CSALGGTGVRGYGYTF. In DNA, the CDR3 is TGCAGCGCCTTAGGGGGGACAGGGGTAAGAGGCTATGGCTACACCTTC.

The rearrangement links TRBV5-4 to TRBJ1-2; D uncertain. This CDR3 is 14 amino acids long. Deletions cut 0 bases from V and 4 bases from J, with 10 bases between. The V gene's germline CDR1 is SGHNT and CDR2 YYREEE (reference sequence). The CDR3 region is CASSLEASVYGYTF. The CDR3 DNA reads TGTGCCAGCAGCTTGGAGGCCAGCGTCTATGGCTACACCTTC.

This clone was detected only a few times. The chain uses TRBV28 and TRBJ1-2; no firm D call. CDR1 MDHEN and CDR2 SYDVKM come from the germline V gene. The CDR3 totals 15 residues. V was shortened by 1 base and J by 1 base, with 10 bases between the two germline ends. CDR3 protein: CASSLSGLVNYGYTF. Written as DNA, the CDR3 is TGTGCCAGCAGTTTATCTGGGCTCGTTAACTATGGCTACACCTTC.

The chain carries TRBV2 and TRBJ1-6, with D perhaps matching TRBD1 (5 bases). V lost 9 bases and J 7 bases, leaving 16 bases between the germline ends. Germline CDR1 is SNHLY and CDR2 is FYNNEI. The CDR3 is made up of 14 amino acids. The CDR3, as DNA: TGTGCCAGGACTTCCGGGACTGACAATTCACCCCTCCACTTT. Protein sequence: CARTSGTDNSPLHF. Complete variable domain (other parts from reference TRBV2 and TRBJ1-6): EPEVTQTPSHQVTQMGQEVILRCVPISNHLYFYWYRQILGQKVEFLVSFYNNEISEKSEIFDDQFSVERPDGSNFTLKIRSTKLEDSAMYFCARTSGTDNSPLHFGNGTRLTVT.

J is TRBJ1-1 and V is TRBV2, with unresolved D. CDR1 is SNHLY, CDR2 FYNNEI, per germline. This CDR3 comprises 14 residues. V was pared by 6 bases and J by 0 bases, with 11 bases between. Here the CDR3 DNA reads TGTGCCAGCAGCTATAATCTTTTGAACACTGAAGCTTTCTTT. As protein: CASSYNLLNTEAFF.

The gene calls are TRBV5-1 and TRBJ1-5, with D possibly TRBD1 on 5 matching bases. Germline lookup yields CDR1 SGHRS and CDR2 YFSETQ. This CDR3 is 14 amino acids long. Trimming stripped 4 bases from V and 2 bases from J, with 10 bases between. For the CDR3, the DNA is TGCGCCAGCAGCCAGGACACCGGCAATCAGCCCCAGCATTTT. It translates to CASSQDTGNQPQHF.

V is TRBV20-1 and J is TRBJ1-3; TRBD1 is a possible D gene (6 bases). The CDR3 spans 14 residues. The ends were cut back, 3 bases at V and 5 bases at J, with 14 bases in the middle. The germline CDR1 and CDR2 sequences are DFQATT and SNEGSKA (reference sequence). The CDR3 sequence: CSASIQGMRNTIYF. CDR3 DNA: TGCAGTGCTAGTATACAGGGCATGAGAAACACCATATATTTT.

The chain recombines TRBV25-1 with TRBJ2-7, with TRBD1 matching 8 bases. Germline CDR1 and CDR2: MGHDK and SYGVNS. There are 16 residues in the CDR3. After removal of 3 bases from V and 4 bases from J, the junction contained 11 bases not matched to a gene. The CDR3 here is CASSDNMRQGRYEQYF. CDR3 nucleotides: TGTGCCAGCAGTGATAACATGAGACAGGGGCGGTACGAGCAGTACTTC.

This chain uses TRBV6-5 with TRBJ2-7, with TRBD1 matching over 12 bases. The germline CDR1 and CDR2 sequences are MNHEY and SVGAGI. This CDR3 is 15 amino acids long. V gave up 0 bases and J gave up 5 bases; unmatched junction bases: 2. The CDR3 DNA reads as TGTGCCAGCAGTTACTCCGGGACAGGGGGCCACGAGCAGTACTTC. Amino acids: CASSYSGTGGHEQYF.

This clone was detected only a few times. This chain connects TRBV6-4 to TRBJ1-2; unclear D gene. The V end lost 0 bases, the J end lost 9 bases, and 11 bases lay between the germline ends. The CDR3 is 13 residues long. Per germline, CDR1 MRHNA and CDR2 SNTAGT. As DNA, the CDR3 is TGTGCCAGCAGTGACTCCGGGTCTAATCGCTACACCTTC. It codes for CASSDSGSNRYTF.

The genes are TRBV6-6 and TRBJ1-6; 11 positions agree with TRBD1. The CDR3 consists of 15 residues. CDR1 and CDR2 (germline): MNHNY, SVGAGI (reference sequence). Losses at the gene ends were 5 bases for V and 9 bases for J; bases not matched to a gene: 6. The CDR3 DNA reads TGTGCCAGCAGTCCCCGGGGACAGGGGGGTTCACCCCTCCACTTT. Translated, it gives CASSPRGQGGSPLHF.

The J gene is TRBJ1-2, the V gene TRBV4-1; D remains ambiguous. This CDR3 is 14 amino acids long. The germline gives CDR1 MGHRA, CDR2 YSYEKL. Trimming cost V 1 base and J 0 bases, with 6 bases left between them. CDR3 amino acids: CASSQVVANYGYTF. In DNA form, the CDR3 reads TGCGCCAGCAGCCAAGTAGTGGCTAACTATGGCTACACCTTC.

The sample holds one count of this clone. DNA for the CDR3: TGTGCCAGCAGTGCCTATACCACCATATATTTT. This gives the protein CASSAYTTIYF. This chain uses TRBV25-1 with TRBJ1-3; the D is unclear. In germline, CDR1 is MGHDK, CDR2 SYGVNS. CDR3 length equals 11 residues. Deletions cut 4 bases from V and 9 bases from J, with 7 bases between.

This clone was counted once. The J gene is TRBJ2-2, the V gene TRBV24-1; D not certain. The germline V gene has CDR1 KGHDR and CDR2 SFDVKD. V was clipped by 3 bases and J by 4 bases, with 11 bases between them. This CDR3 has 15 residues. The CDR3 region is CATSDARSATGELFF. In nucleotides, the CDR3 is TGTGCCACCAGTGATGCCAGGTCGGCCACCGGGGAGCTGTTTTTT.

This chain joins TRBV25-1 and TRBJ2-7, with TRBD2 identical over 11 bases. The CDR3 extends over 12 amino acids. The ends lost 9 bases at V and 4 bases at J; junction bases unmatched: 2. Germline V gives CDR1 MGHDK, CDR2 SYGVNS. CDR3 in amino acids: CASTSGSYEQYF. CDR3 sequence (DNA): TGTGCCAGTACTAGCGGGAGTTACGAGCAGTACTTC.

This clone was picked up a small number of times. The chain joins TRBV6-4 to TRBJ2-7, with unresolved D. Per the germline V gene, CDR1 is MRHNA and CDR2 is SNTAGT. The CDR3 loop spans 16 amino acids. V shed 2 bases and J shed 7 bases, with 21 bases lying between them. The CDR3 coding sequence is TGTGCCAGCAGTGACCCTCGCAAGATAGAAAAGTATGAGCAGTACTTC. Translating gives CASSDPRKIEKYEQYF.

The gene calls are TRBV7-6 and TRBJ2-5; 11 bases are a match to TRBD1. Losses at the gene ends were 5 bases for V and 4 bases for J; bases not matched to a gene: 6. The CDR3 contains 15 residues. Germline-derived CDR1 and CDR2 are SGHVS and FNYEAQ. CDR3 in DNA: TGTGCCAGCAGCCGCGGACAGGGGGCCCCAGAGACCCAGTACTTC. Residues: CASSRGQGAPETQYF.

This clone has a single count. The chain combines TRBV10-3 with TRBJ1-1; the match to TRBD1 covers 11 bases. CDR1 and CDR2 from the germline V gene are ENHRY and SYGVKD. V lost 0 bases, J lost 3 bases, and 3 bases stayed unmatched. This CDR3 is 16 amino acids long. Here the CDR3 DNA reads TGTGCCATCAGTGAGTCGAGGGACAGGGGGGACACTGAAGCTTTCTTT. Translating it yields CAISESRDRGDTEAFF.

The chain combines TRBV5-1 with TRBJ2-7; tentative D call: TRBD1 (6 bases). The V gene lost 0 bases and the J gene lost 5 bases, with 12 bases spanning the gap. This CDR3 has 14 amino acids. Looked up from germline, CDR1 is SGHRS and CDR2 is YFSETQ. As DNA, the CDR3 is TGCGCCAGCAGCTTGGTTAGGGGGACAAACGAGCAGTACTTC. Encoded protein: CASSLVRGTNEQYF.

This chain links TRBV3-1 (or the pseudogene TRBV3-2) with TRBJ1-1, with D unresolved. CDR3 length: 15 amino acids. Germline V CDR1 and CDR2: LGHDT, YNNKEL (reference sequence). Trimming stripped 4 bases from V and 2 bases from J, with 14 bases between. The CDR3 sequence: CASSRVGRLNTEAFF. CDR3 DNA: TGTGCCAGCAGCCGTGTGGGCAGGCTTAACACTGAAGCTTTCTTT.

The chain employs TRBV5-6 and TRBJ1-2; maybe TRBD1 (5 bases). Trimming stripped 0 bases from V and 2 bases from J, with 8 bases between. The CDR3 is 14 amino acids. Germline loops: CDR1 SGHDT, CDR2 YYEEEE. DNA for the CDR3: TGTGCCAGCAGCTTGGCGAGACAGAACTATGGCTACACCTTC. Protein: CASSLARQNYGYTF. Full variable domain (outside the CDR3, taken from reference TRBV5-6 and TRBJ1-2): DAGVTQSPTHLIKTRGQQVTLRCSPKSGHDTVSWYQQALGQGPQFIFQYYEEEERQRGNFPDRFSGHQFPNYSSELNVNALLLGDSALYLCASSLARQNYGYTFGSGTRLTVV.

The chain employs TRBV11-2 and TRBJ1-5; 9 bases line up with TRBD1. Trimming took 6 bases from V and 2 from J; bases not matched to a gene: 2. This CDR3 is built from 14 residues. Looked up from germline, CDR1 is SGHAT and CDR2 is FQNNGV. CDR3 protein: CASSWDRGNQPQHF. DNA of the CDR3: TGTGCCAGCAGTTGGGACAGGGGCAATCAGCCCCAGCATTTT. The full variable domain, its missing parts supplied by reference TRBV11-2 and TRBJ1-5, is EAGVAQSPRYKIIEKRQSVAFWCNPISGHATLYWYQQILGQGPKLLIQFQNNGVVDDSQLPKDRFSAERLKGVDSTLKIQPAKLEDSAVYLCASSWDRGNQPQHFGDGTRLSIL.

This clone is a singleton in its sample. This chain links TRBV27 with TRBJ2-7, with TRBD2 as a possible D gene (5 bases). With 0 bases removed from V and 0 bases from J, the gap between germline ends came to 12 bases. Looked up from germline, CDR1 is MNHEY and CDR2 is SMNVEV (reference sequence). This CDR3 region has 16 residues. The CDR3 reads CASSLSGRRYSYEQYF. Written as DNA, the CDR3 is TGTGCCAGCAGTTTATCTGGGCGGAGGTACTCCTACGAGCAGTACTTC.

This sequence joins TRBV28 and TRBJ1-2, with a possible D match to TRBD1 (6 bases). This CDR3 is 13 amino acids long. Germline CDR1 is MDHEN and CDR2 is SYDVKM. V shed 8 bases and J shed 8 bases, with 18 bases lying between them. CDR3 sequence (DNA): TGTGCCAGCCGTACAGGGAGCTTAGGAGGCTACACCTTC. Its protein is CASRTGSLGGYTF.